These 30 T cell receptor beta chains originate from one sample sequenced in a study of cytomegalovirus exposure and HLA in healthy donors. It was with 60 Vbeta and 13 Jbeta primers that the PCR ran. Only in-frame clones appear in the TCRdb table, and some are missing; sequencing was by immunoSEQ multiplex PCR. The sample records 78,000 or so clones, about 88% being singletons. Sequencing was carried out using PBMCs. These receptors were taken from a woman aged 50 to 65 in good health and CMV-seronegative.

The chain has TRBV28 and TRBJ2-7; TRBD2 aligns across 10 bases. V gave up 8 bases and J gave up 3 bases; unmatched junction bases: 1. Germline loops: CDR1 MDHEN, CDR2 SYDVKM. The CDR3 is made up of 12 amino acids. CDR3 DNA sequence: TGTGCCAGCTCTAGCGGGAGCTACGAGCAGTACTTC. Amino acid sequence: CASSSGSYEQYF.

This chain connects TRBV27 to TRBJ1-1; 7 bases align to TRBD1. Germline CDR1 is MNHEY and CDR2 is SMNVEV (reference sequence). CDR3 length equals 14 residues. V trimming: 5 bases; J trimming: 1 base; junction bases outside the gene matches: 4. CDR3 nucleotides: TGTGCCAGCAGTATGAACAGGGGGAACACTGAAGCTTTCTTT. Encoded protein: CASSMNRGNTEAFF.

This rearrangement joins TRBV5-1 to TRBJ2-5, with TRBD1 as a possible D gene (6 bases). The length of the CDR3 is 14 residues. Trimming took 0 bases from V and 7 from J, leaving 13 bases between them. CDR1 SGHRS and CDR2 YFSETQ come from the germline V gene. DNA of the CDR3: TGCGCCAGCAGCTTGGAGTCTGTAGGGGGGACCCAGTACTTC. Protein: CASSLESVGGTQYF.

V and J are TRBV19 and TRBJ2-2, with a tentative D call TRBD2 (7 bases). V was shortened by 7 bases and J by 11 bases, with 20 bases between the two germline ends. Germline loops: CDR1 LNHDA, CDR2 SQIVND (reference sequence). The CDR3 runs to 14 residues. The CDR3 bases are TGTGCCAGTAAGATTACAGGGCCGGGAGGAGAGCTGTTTTTT. Translated: CASKITGPGGELFF.

This clone is a singleton in its sample. The rearrangement joins TRBV15 to TRBJ1-2, with D possibly TRBD1 on 5 matching bases. This CDR3 comprises 14 residues. CDR1 is LNHNV and CDR2 is YYDKDF in the germline V gene (reference sequence). V dropped 6 bases and J dropped 8 bases, with 19 bases sitting between them. The chain's CDR3 is CATRPTGGRGGYTF. The CDR3 nucleotides are TGTGCCACCAGGCCTACCGGAGGGCGGGGGGGCTACACCTTC.

The chain employs TRBV19 and TRBJ1-4, with TRBD1 as a possible D gene (6 bases). CDR1 is LNHDA, CDR2 SQIVND, per germline (reference sequence). Trimming took off 0 bases at V and 5 bases at J, with 13 bases between the two ends. The CDR3 consists of 16 residues. The chain's CDR3 is CASSIDQWQGNEKLFF. In nucleotides, the CDR3 is TGTGCCAGTAGTATAGATCAATGGCAGGGGAATGAAAAACTGTTTTTT.

The chain links TRBV5-5 to TRBJ1-5; 7 bases fit TRBD1. The germline CDR1 and CDR2 sequences are SGHKS and YYEKEE (reference sequence). V lost 3 bases, J lost 0 bases, and 9 bases stayed unmatched. This CDR3 region has 17 residues. CDR3 protein: CASSSGQTPYSNQPQHF. The CDR3 DNA follows: TGTGCCAGCAGCTCGGGACAGACACCCTATAGCAATCAGCCCCAGCATTTT.

The chain has TRBV18 and TRBJ1-1; 9 bases are a match to TRBD1. This CDR3 contains 17 residues. Germline CDR1 and CDR2: KGHSH and LQKENI. Germline trimming cut 2 bases from V and 3 bases from J; bases unmatched to any gene: 10. The CDR3 loop reads CASSPKTGGKQDTEAFF. CDR3 nucleotides: TGTGCCAGCTCACCAAAGACAGGGGGAAAGCAGGACACTGAAGCTTTCTTT.

The chain joins TRBV7-3 to TRBJ2-1; 10 nucleotides match TRBD2. V shed 6 bases and J 3 bases; nucleotides not matched to a gene: 5. The CDR3 is 15 residues long. Germline CDR1 is SGHTA and CDR2 is FQGTGA. In DNA, the CDR3 is TGTGCCAGCAGTCCAGAGCGGGGGGGCTACAATGAGCAGTTCTTC. Amino acid sequence: CASSPERGGYNEQFF.

This rearrangement joins TRBV2 to TRBJ2-1; 7 bases match TRBD1. Germline assignment: CDR1 SNHLY and CDR2 FYNNEI. Trimming removed 6 bases from V and 7 bases from J; junction bases left unmatched: 6. The CDR3 runs 13 residues. Here the CDR3 reads CASRRTGQNEQFF. The CDR3 DNA sequence: TGTGCCAGCAGGAGGACAGGACAAAATGAGCAGTTCTTC.

CDR3 loop: CASSLPPGLGRYEQYF. The CDR3 DNA is TGTGCCAGCAGCTTACCCCCCGGACTAGGAAGATACGAGCAGTACTTC. V usage is TRBV7-8 and J usage is TRBJ2-7, with 7 bases matching TRBD2. Germline trimming cut 2 bases from V and 4 bases from J; bases unmatched to any gene: 11. The CDR3 length is 16 residues. Per germline, CDR1 SGHVS and CDR2 FQNEAQ. Based on the CDR3 plus reference TRBV7-8 and TRBJ2-7, the full variable domain is GAGVSQSPRYKVAKRGQDVALRCDPISGHVSLFWYQQALGQGPEFLTYFQNEAQLDKSGLPSDRFFAERPEGSVSTLKIQRTQQEDSAVYLCASSLPPGLGRYEQYFGPGTRLTVT.

V usage is TRBV6-1 and J usage is TRBJ1-1; D unclear. Germline-derived CDR1 and CDR2 are MNHNS and SASEGT. The length of the CDR3 is 13 residues. Trimming cost V 3 bases and J 7 bases, with 12 bases left between them. The CDR3 is CASSDLIRGEAFF. As DNA, the CDR3 is TGTGCCAGCAGTGACTTAATACGGGGTGAAGCTTTCTTT.

This chain uses TRBV19 with TRBJ1-5; D might be TRBD1 (5 bases). Per germline, CDR1 LNHDA and CDR2 SQIVND (reference sequence). This CDR3 is 15 amino acids long. V gave up 5 bases and J gave up 0 bases, with 11 bases separating them. The CDR3: CASSPTDNSNQPQHF. As DNA, the CDR3 is TGTGCCAGTAGTCCGACAGATAATAGCAATCAGCCCCAGCATTTT. The full variable domain, completed using reference TRBV19 and TRBJ1-5, is DGGITQSPKYLFRKEGQNVTLSCEQNLNHDAMYWYRQDPGQGLRLIYYSQIVNDFQKGDIAEGYSVSREKKESFPLTVTSAQKNPTAFYLCASSPTDNSNQPQHFGDGTRLSIL.

A note on this clone: This sample includes further DNA sequences coding for the same CDR3. The chain recombines TRBV28 with TRBJ1-5; D uncertain. CDR3 size: 17 residues. Germline V lookup: CDR1 MDHEN, CDR2 SYDVKM. V gave up 5 bases and J gave up 1 base, with 18 bases separating them. CDR3 loop: CASSPPPRVRSNQPQHF. In nucleotides, the CDR3 is TGTGCCAGCAGTCCCCCTCCCCGGGTAAGGAGCAATCAGCCCCAGCATTTT. The entire variable domain, with the rest obtained from reference TRBV28 and TRBJ1-5, is as follows: DVKVTQSSRYLVKRTGEKVFLECVQDMDHENMFWYRQDPGLGLRLIYFSYDVKMKEKGDIPEGYSVSREKKERFSLILESASTNQTSMYLCASSPPPRVRSNQPQHFGDGTRLSIL.

V is TRBV19 and J is TRBJ1-2; 9 bases are a match to TRBD1. The CDR3 spans 13 residues. Looked up from germline, CDR1 is LNHDA and CDR2 is SQIVND (reference sequence). V trimming: 9 bases; J trimming: 7 bases; junction bases outside the gene matches: 9. In DNA, the CDR3 is TGTGCCAGCGGGACAGGGCGAGGTCTTGGCTACACCTTC. Protein product: CASGTGRGLGYTF. Full variable domain (missing parts from reference TRBV19 and TRBJ1-2): DGGITQSPKYLFRKEGQNVTLSCEQNLNHDAMYWYRQDPGQGLRLIYYSQIVNDFQKGDIAEGYSVSREKKESFPLTVTSAQKNPTAFYLCASGTGRGLGYTFGSGTRLTVV.

This clone was seen once. The J gene is TRBJ1-2, the V gene TRBV9; TRBD1 agrees at 9 bases. From germline, CDR1 is SGDLS and CDR2 YYNGEE. V shed 0 bases, J shed 3 bases, and the junction held 0 bases outside the gene matches. The CDR3 contains 14 residues. The DNA for the CDR3 is TGTGCCAGCAGCGTAGGACAGGGGGACTATGGCTACACCTTC. It translates to CASSVGQGDYGYTF.

The CDR3 nucleotides are TGTGCCAGGGGGACAGGGGGAAACACCATATATTTT. As protein: CARGTGGNTIYF. The chain is built from TRBV21-1 and TRBJ1-3; the listed D gene, TRBD1, was not tested against the DNA. TRBV21-1 is flagged as a pseudogene. The CDR3 has 12 residues.

In this sample, this clone turned up a few times. The gene calls are TRBV29-1 and TRBJ1-2; D gene unclear. The CDR3 consists of 12 residues. The germline V and J ends were trimmed by 6 bases and 4 bases, with 12 bases remaining between them. The germline gives CDR1 SQVTM, CDR2 ANQGSEA. The CDR3 DNA is TGCAGCGTGACCTCGGGGAGCTATGGCTACACCTTC. This translates into CSVTSGSYGYTF.

The chain is built from TRBV5-1 and TRBJ2-1; the D gene is possibly TRBD2 (6 bases). V was cut by 1 base and J by 6 bases, with 11 bases left in between. Per germline, CDR1 SGHRS and CDR2 YFSETQ. This CDR3 has 14 residues. As DNA, the CDR3 is TGCGCCAGCAGCTTGCATGGTAGCGGCAATGAGCAGTTCTTC. Protein sequence: CASSLHGSGNEQFF. The whole variable domain, filled in from reference TRBV5-1 and TRBJ2-1, reads KAGVTQTPRYLIKTRGQQVTLSCSPISGHRSVSWYQQTPGQGLQFLFEYFSETQRNKGNFPGRFSGRQFSNSRSEMNVSTLELGDSALYLCASSLHGSGNEQFFGPGTRLTVL.

This clone has just a few counts. The chain carries TRBV7-2 and TRBJ2-7; D remains unclear. This CDR3 contains 13 residues. V dropped 5 bases and J dropped 3 bases, with 11 bases sitting between them. Germline V CDR1 and CDR2: SGHTA, FQGNSA. The CDR3, as DNA: TGTGCCAGCAGCACCACTCATTACTACGAGCAGTACTTC. Its protein product is CASSTTHYYEQYF.

The chain is built from TRBV2 and TRBJ2-5; D is perhaps TRBD2 (5 bases). The CDR3 extends over 14 amino acids. V lost 5 bases, J lost 11 bases, and 21 bases lay in between. Germline assignment: CDR1 SNHLY and CDR2 FYNNEI. CDR3 in amino acids: CASSSSDTFGEQYF. The CDR3 DNA sequence: TGTGCCAGCAGTTCCAGTGACACCTTTGGGGAGCAGTACTTC.

The rearrangement uses TRBV2 and TRBJ1-5; 10 bases are shared with TRBD1. With 7 bases clipped from V and 4 bases from J, the junction kept 7 bases outside the gene matches. The germline V gene encodes CDR1 SNHLY and CDR2 FYNNEI. This CDR3 contains 15 residues. The CDR3 reads CASTTDRGQNQPQHF. For the CDR3, the DNA is TGTGCCAGCACCACCGACAGGGGGCAGAATCAGCCCCAGCATTTT.

The chain carries TRBV10-3 and TRBJ2-7; D is ambiguous. Trimming removed 0 bases from V and 7 bases from J, with 10 bases in between. Germline V gives CDR1 ENHRY, CDR2 SYGVKD. This CDR3 has 13 residues. The CDR3 DNA follows: TGTGCCATCAGTGAGTCGAACTCTTATGAGCAGTACTTC. Translation: CAISESNSYEQYF.

The rearrangement links TRBV5-4 to TRBJ2-1, with a weak D call TRBD2 (7 bases). V was cut by 5 bases and J by 8 bases, with 11 bases left in between. This CDR3 is built from 12 residues. Germline values: CDR1 SGHNT, CDR2 YYREEE (reference sequence). The CDR3 DNA follows: TGTGCCAGCAGAGGGGGGGGACATGAGCAGTTCTTC. Protein: CASRGGGHEQFF.

This chain joins TRBV5-1 and TRBJ1-1; D gene unclear. The ends were cut back, 6 bases at V and 5 bases at J, with 23 bases in the middle. This CDR3 region has 16 residues. From germline, CDR1 is SGHRS and CDR2 YFSETQ. CDR3 in DNA: TGCGCCAGCAAAAAGGAGGCCCGGAGTGTGAGGACTGAAGCTTTCTTT. This codes for CASKKEARSVRTEAFF.

The genes are TRBV27 and TRBJ2-7; no definite D call. Germline V gene data show CDR1 as MNHEY and CDR2 as SMNVEV (reference sequence). V lost 6 bases to trimming and J lost 0 bases, with 3 bases between them. The length of the CDR3 is 11 residues. This CDR3 is CASRSSYEQYF. For the CDR3, the DNA is TGTGCCAGCAGGAGCTCCTACGAGCAGTACTTC.

The V gene is TRBV19, the J gene TRBJ2-7; tentatively, D is TRBD2 (5 bases). Germline lookup yields CDR1 LNHDA and CDR2 SQIVND (reference sequence). The CDR3 sequence is 13 residues long. The V end was cut by 5 bases, the J end by 10 bases, with 18 bases between. The CDR3 coding sequence is TGTGCCAGTAGTGTAGGAAGGTTTCGGGAACAGTACTTC. The encoded protein is CASSVGRFREQYF.

The gene calls are TRBV6-6 and TRBJ2-5; weak D call: TRBD2 (7 bases). The CDR3 has 14 amino acids. V was trimmed by 10 bases and J by 1 base, leaving 16 bases between them. The germline V gene has CDR1 MNHNY and CDR2 SVGAGI (reference sequence). CDR3 bases: TGTGCCACAAAAAGGGGGGGCGGCCAAGAGACCCAGTACTTC. Protein: CATKRGGGQETQYF.

A word on this clone: Other DNA sequences within the sample encode an identical CDR3. The V call is TRBV7-2, the J call TRBJ2-3, with TRBD2 identical over 12 bases. The CDR3 covers 15 residues. Germline V lookup: CDR1 SGHTA, CDR2 FQGNSA. Losses at the gene ends were 2 bases for V and 4 bases for J; bases not matched to a gene: 1. This CDR3 is CASSLLAGGPDTQYF. The DNA for the CDR3 is TGTGCCAGCAGCTTACTAGCGGGGGGGCCAGATACGCAGTATTTT.

The chain is built from TRBV28 and TRBJ1-4; D perhaps matches TRBD1 (5 bases). V lost 3 bases, J lost 8 bases, and 13 bases lay in between. The germline V gene has CDR1 MDHEN and CDR2 SYDVKM. This CDR3 has 14 residues. Here the CDR3 reads CASSFAGPREKLFF. DNA of the CDR3: TGTGCCAGCAGTTTCGCGGGGCCTAGAGAAAAACTGTTTTTT.